Each of the 9 T cell receptor beta chains below was sequenced from the same sample in a study of control samples from healthy donors and cancer patients. Assay used: immunoSEQ multiplex PCR; TCRdb lists only in-frame clones, some missing. The sample holds around 43,000 clones, around nine tenths seen once. The material sequenced was blood. The receptors derive from a woman aged 50 to 65 in good health.

V usage is TRBV9 and J usage is TRBJ2-3; 11 bases are shared with TRBD2. The trim removed 7 bases at V and 1 base at J, leaving 5 bases unmatched. CDR3 length: 15 amino acids. The germline gives CDR1 SGDLS, CDR2 YYNGEE. Here the CDR3 reads CASGRLAGRTDTQYF. The CDR3 coding sequence is TGTGCCAGCGGCCGACTAGCGGGGCGCACAGATACGCAGTATTTT.

The rearrangement joins TRBV7-6 to TRBJ2-5; D possibly matches TRBD1 or TRBD2 (5 bases each). Trimming shortened V by 5 bases and J by 4 bases, and 11 bases separated the two germline ends. This CDR3 spans 13 amino acids. Germline values: CDR1 SGHVS, CDR2 FNYEAQ. In DNA form, the CDR3 reads TGTGCCAGCAGCCGGGGCGGCGGAGAGACCCAGTACTTC. It specifies CASSRGGGETQYF.

The chain combines TRBV9 with TRBJ1-1, with D unclear. CDR1 is SGDLS, CDR2 YYNGEE, per germline. This CDR3 is built from 15 residues. V was clipped by 4 bases and J by 6 bases, with 19 bases between them. The CDR3 nucleotides are TGTGCCAGCAGCCCTCTGCGCCCATCCGGCGCTGAAGCTTTCTTT. This codes for CASSPLRPSGAEAFF.

This rearrangement joins TRBV6-1 to TRBJ2-2; TRBD2 agrees at 8 bases. This CDR3 is built from 16 residues. Germline V lookup: CDR1 MNHNS, CDR2 SASEGT. The ends lost 2 bases at V and 6 bases at J; junction bases unmatched: 8. Written as DNA, the CDR3 is TGTGCCAGCAGTGAAATGGCGGCAGCGGGGGCCGGGGAGCTGTTTTTT. Its translation: CASSEMAAAGAGELFF.

The rearrangement joins TRBV18 to TRBJ2-5, with unresolved D. Deletions cut 4 bases from V and 2 bases from J, with 8 bases between. Germline-derived CDR1 and CDR2 are KGHSH and LQKENI. The CDR3 is made up of 13 amino acids. The CDR3: CASSLHTQETQYF. CDR3 nucleotide sequence: TGTGCCAGCTCACTTCATACTCAAGAGACCCAGTACTTC.

The chain links TRBV4-1 to TRBJ1-5, with a weak D call TRBD1 (5 bases). Trimming shortened V by 1 base and J by 0 bases, and 13 bases separated the two germline ends. The germline CDR1 and CDR2 sequences are MGHRA and YSYEKL. This CDR3 spans 17 amino acids. CDR3 amino acids: CASSQVRDGNSNQPQHF. The CDR3 coding sequence is TGCGCCAGCAGCCAAGTCCGGGACGGCAATAGCAATCAGCCCCAGCATTTT.

This clone was seen a single time. The chain links TRBV9 to TRBJ2-1; the D is unclear. V was pared by 3 bases and J by 7 bases, with 14 bases between. This CDR3 has 14 amino acids. From germline, CDR1 is SGDLS and CDR2 YYNGEE. CDR3 coding DNA: TGTGCCAGCAGCGACCCCAGGATCGGTAATGAGCAGTTCTTC. The encoded protein is CASSDPRIGNEQFF.

The table lists this clone with a count of one. The junction departs from germline at one end; a sequencing error may be responsible. The chain links TRBV15 to TRBJ2-5, with 8 bases aligning to TRBD2. Germline-derived CDR1 and CDR2 are LNHNV and YYDKDF (reference sequence). The length of the CDR3 is 15 residues. This chain's CDR3 is CPTSGTTGGGETQYF. The DNA of the CDR3 is TGTCCCACCAGCGGAACAACCGGGGGGGGAGAGACCCAGTACTTC.

This clone was counted a few times. The chain couples TRBV7-2 to TRBJ2-2; unclear D gene. The V and J ends lost 1 base and 3 bases respectively, with 6 bases between them. The V gene's germline CDR1 is SGHTA and CDR2 FQGNSA. The CDR3 length is 14 residues. The CDR3 DNA sequence: TGTGCCAGCAGCTTAGGTTCCCACACCGGGGAGCTGTTTTTT. Its translation: CASSLGSHTGELFF.